These T cell receptor beta chains were read from a single sample in a study of technical replicates of blood from a handful of donors. The repertoire was sequenced with immunoSEQ multiplex PCR; TCRdb's copy has only in-frame clones and lacks some. Here the sample spans approximately 79,000 clones, roughly 93% being singletons. Sequencing was done on a sample of T cells isolated from PBMCs. Receptors originate from a human donor in good health. The CDR3 runs from the conserved cysteine through the conserved F or W. D genes are given only for firm matches. Clone size is shown for a subset of rows, as once, few, many or a class of expanded clone.

CDR3nt: TGCGCCAGCAGCCCAGGGGGCCAGGGGACCGGGGAGCTGTTTTTT
CDR3aa: CASSPGGQGTGELFF
j_gene: TRBJ2-2
d_gene: TRBD1
abundance: .
v_gene: TRBV4-1

CDR3nt: TGTGCCAGTAGTATAGGTATTTCGAACACCGGGGAGCTGTTTTTT
CDR3aa: CASSIGISNTGELFF
j_gene: TRBJ2-2
d_gene: .
abundance: .
v_gene: TRBV19

CDR3nt: TGTGCCAGCTCACCAAGCTCCGGGACAGGGGACACTGAAGCTTTCTTT
CDR3aa: CASSPSSGTGDTEAFF
j_gene: TRBJ1-1
d_gene: TRBD1
abundance: .
v_gene: TRBV18

CDR3nt: TGTGCCTGGTCGAAACAGGGGCCTACCAATCAGCCCCAGCATTTT
CDR3aa: CAWSKQGPTNQPQHF
j_gene: TRBJ1-5
d_gene: TRBD1
abundance: .
v_gene: TRBV30

CDR3nt: TGCGCCAGCAGCGAAAACAGGGGCACTGAAGCTTTCTTT
CDR3aa: CASSENRGTEAFF
j_gene: TRBJ1-1
d_gene: TRBD1
abundance: few
v_gene: TRBV5-1

CDR3nt: TGTGCCAGCAGCCTGTGGTCCCAGGGTCAGCCCCAGCATTTT
CDR3aa: CASSLWSQGQPQHF
j_gene: TRBJ1-5
d_gene: .
abundance: once
v_gene: TRBV5-6

CDR3nt: TGTGCCAGCAGTGAAGCGCTTAGGAGGGGTGATGTGAACACTGAAGCTTTCTTT
CDR3aa: CASSEALRRGDVNTEAFF
j_gene: TRBJ1-1
d_gene: .
abundance: .
v_gene: TRBV2

CDR3nt: TGTGCCAGCAGCTTAGACACCAACTATGGCTACACCTTC
CDR3aa: CASSLDTNYGYTF
j_gene: TRBJ1-2
d_gene: .
abundance: once
v_gene: TRBV7-9

CDR3nt: TGCGCCAGCTATGGGCTAGGGGTTGAGCAGTTCTTC
CDR3aa: CASYGLGVEQFF
j_gene: TRBJ2-1
d_gene: .
abundance: .
v_gene: TRBV5-1

CDR3nt: TGTGCCACCAGCAGAGTCAGAGGACAGGGAGGTCAGCCCCAGCATTTT
CDR3aa: CATSRVRGQGGQPQHF
j_gene: TRBJ1-5
d_gene: TRBD1
abundance: .
v_gene: TRBV15

CDR3nt: TGCGCCAGCAGCTTCGGGACTAGGGCCCCCGGGGAGCTGTTTTTT
CDR3aa: CASSFGTRAPGELFF
j_gene: TRBJ2-2
d_gene: TRBD2
abundance: .
v_gene: TRBV5-1

CDR3nt: TGTGCCAGCAGTTTGGCTGCCGGACAAGATTACGAGCAGTACTTC
CDR3aa: CASSLAAGQDYEQYF
j_gene: TRBJ2-7
d_gene: .
abundance: .
v_gene: TRBV28

CDR3nt: TGTGCCAGCAGTCCGTACAGATTGGACACTGAAGCTTTCTTT
CDR3aa: CASSPYRLDTEAFF
j_gene: TRBJ1-1
d_gene: .
abundance: .
v_gene: TRBV27

CDR3nt: TGTGCCTGGAGTGTATTGAACAGGGAGCTTCGGGATTCACCCCTCCACTTT
CDR3aa: CAWSVLNRELRDSPLHF
j_gene: TRBJ1-6
d_gene: .
abundance: once
v_gene: TRBV30

CDR3nt: TGTGCCAGTATCGCATCCCACGAGGAGACCCAGTACTTC
CDR3aa: CASIASHEETQYF
j_gene: TRBJ2-5
d_gene: .
abundance: .
v_gene: TRBV19

CDR3nt: TGCGCCAGCAGCCAAGATCTATTCGGGGAGGTCGGGGAGCTGTTTTTT
CDR3aa: CASSQDLFGEVGELFF
j_gene: TRBJ2-2
d_gene: .
abundance: .
v_gene: TRBV4-3

CDR3nt: TGTGCCAGCAGCCACACCGGGGAGATTCCGGGCACCATATATTTT
CDR3aa: CASSHTGEIPGTIYF
j_gene: TRBJ1-3
d_gene: .
abundance: .
v_gene: TRBV13

CDR3nt: TGCGCCAGCAGCCAAGAGAGGTCCTATGGCTACACCTTC
CDR3aa: CASSQERSYGYTF
j_gene: TRBJ1-2
d_gene: .
abundance: .
v_gene: TRBV4-3

CDR3nt: TGCAGCGTTGAGCCGCCAGGCGATGAGCAGTTCTTC
CDR3aa: CSVEPPGDEQFF
j_gene: TRBJ2-1
d_gene: .
abundance: .
v_gene: TRBV29-1

CDR3nt: TGTGCCTGCGGGACCCTGGGATCAACTAATGAAAAACTGTTTTTT
CDR3aa: CACGTLGSTNEKLFF
j_gene: TRBJ1-4
d_gene: .
abundance: .
v_gene: TRBV19

CDR3nt: TGCGCCAGCAGCCAAACTAGCGGGAGGACCGGGGAGCTGTTTTTT
CDR3aa: CASSQTSGRTGELFF
j_gene: TRBJ2-2
d_gene: TRBD2
abundance: .
v_gene: TRBV4-1

CDR3nt: TGTGCCTCCGGCCGGGACAGGGGGCAGCAGTTCTTC
CDR3aa: CASGRDRGQQFF
j_gene: TRBJ2-1
d_gene: TRBD1
abundance: .
v_gene: TRBV6-5

CDR3nt: TGTGCCAGTAGTTTACGAGGGACAGGACTTGCAACTAATGAAAAACTGTTTTTT
CDR3aa: CASSLRGTGLATNEKLFF
j_gene: TRBJ1-4
d_gene: TRBD1
abundance: .
v_gene: TRBV19

CDR3nt: TGTGCCAGCAGGACTAGTTCCCACGAGCAGTACTTC
CDR3aa: CASRTSSHEQYF
j_gene: TRBJ2-7
d_gene: .
abundance: .
v_gene: TRBV27

CDR3nt: TGTGCCAGCAGCTCTGGGCCGAACACTGAAGCTTTCTTT
CDR3aa: CASSSGPNTEAFF
j_gene: TRBJ1-1
d_gene: .
abundance: .
v_gene: TRBV7-3

CDR3nt: TGTGCCAGCAGTTCCGGGACTCCAGCATTAGATACGCAGTATTTT
CDR3aa: CASSSGTPALDTQYF
j_gene: TRBJ2-3
d_gene: .
abundance: .
v_gene: TRBV5-4

CDR3nt: TGTGCCAGCAGGGGGCGAAGAAACACCATATATTTT
CDR3aa: CASRGRRNTIYF
j_gene: TRBJ1-3
d_gene: .
abundance: few
v_gene: TRBV7-9

CDR3nt: TGTGCCAGCAGCTTGACCGTTCAACAGACAAGGAACACCATATATTTT
CDR3aa: CASSLTVQQTRNTIYF
j_gene: TRBJ1-3
d_gene: .
abundance: .
v_gene: TRBV11-2

CDR3nt: TGTGCCAGCAGCGAACAGGGTGCAGGTGAAAAACTGTTTTTT
CDR3aa: CASSEQGAGEKLFF
j_gene: TRBJ1-4
d_gene: .
abundance: .
v_gene: TRBV6-6

CDR3nt: TGTGCCAGCAGTTCCGGGACAGCGGACTACGAGCAGTACTTC
CDR3aa: CASSSGTADYEQYF
j_gene: TRBJ2-7
d_gene: TRBD1
abundance: .
v_gene: TRBV6-5

CDR3nt: TGTGCCAGTAGTATGGCAGGGGAGCCCTACGAGCAGTACTTC
CDR3aa: CASSMAGEPYEQYF
j_gene: TRBJ2-7
d_gene: .
abundance: .
v_gene: TRBV19

CDR3nt: TGTGCCAGCAGCCAAGTTACGATCGCCGGACTAGTAAACACTGAAGCTTTCTTT
CDR3aa: CASSQVTIAGLVNTEAFF
j_gene: TRBJ1-1
d_gene: .
abundance: .
v_gene: TRBV4-2

CDR3nt: TGTGCCGGAGGAACAGGGGTAGTCGCGAACACCGGGGAGCTGTTTTTT
CDR3aa: CAGGTGVVANTGELFF
j_gene: TRBJ2-2
d_gene: TRBD1
abundance: .
v_gene: TRBV2

CDR3nt: TGTGCCAGCAGCTTAGGGGGAGCTTTCAACACTGAAGCTTTCTTT
CDR3aa: CASSLGGAFNTEAFF
j_gene: TRBJ1-1
d_gene: .
abundance: .
v_gene: TRBV11-3

CDR3nt: TGTGCCAGTAGATGGGGACTAGCGGGGACTTACAATGAGCAGTTCTTC
CDR3aa: CASRWGLAGTYNEQFF
j_gene: TRBJ2-1
d_gene: TRBD2
abundance: .
v_gene: TRBV19

CDR3nt: TGTGCCAGCAGGCAGGGGGCAGGGGAGCAGTACTTC
CDR3aa: CASRQGAGEQYF
j_gene: TRBJ2-7
d_gene: TRBD1
abundance: .
v_gene: TRBV28

CDR3nt: TGTGCCAGCAGCACAGGGGGACAGATCATGAACACCGGGGAGCTGTTTTTT
CDR3aa: CASSTGGQIMNTGELFF
j_gene: TRBJ2-2
d_gene: TRBD1
abundance: .
v_gene: TRBV9

CDR3nt: TGTGCCAGCAGTCAGGGGTTATCGAATGGCTACACCTTC
CDR3aa: CASSQGLSNGYTF
j_gene: TRBJ1-2
d_gene: .
abundance: once
v_gene: TRBV6-5

CDR3nt: TGTGCCAGCAGTTCCAGTACTGGAAACACCATATATTTT
CDR3aa: CASSSSTGNTIYF
j_gene: TRBJ1-3
d_gene: .
abundance: .
v_gene: TRBV6-5

CDR3nt: TGTGCCAGCAGCGTAGAGGCCGGGACAAACGAGCAGTACTTC
CDR3aa: CASSVEAGTNEQYF
j_gene: TRBJ2-7
d_gene: .
abundance: .
v_gene: TRBV9

CDR3nt: TGCAGCGTTTCTCGAGGGGGCGATGAGACCCAGTACTTC
CDR3aa: CSVSRGGDETQYF
j_gene: TRBJ2-5
d_gene: TRBD1
abundance: .
v_gene: TRBV29-1

CDR3nt: TGTGCCAGCCGAATGGAAGGGGGGAACACTGAAGCTTTCTTT
CDR3aa: CASRMEGGNTEAFF
j_gene: TRBJ1-1
d_gene: .
abundance: .
v_gene: TRBV5-6

CDR3nt: TGTGCCAGCAGCTTCGGGACATTTAGCATGAACACTGAAGCTTTCTTT
CDR3aa: CASSFGTFSMNTEAFF
j_gene: TRBJ1-1
d_gene: .
abundance: many
v_gene: TRBV11-3

CDR3nt: TGTGCCAGCAGTCCTGATCCAGGGGATTGGACTGAAGCTTTCTTT
CDR3aa: CASSPDPGDWTEAFF
j_gene: TRBJ1-1
d_gene: .
abundance: once
v_gene: TRBV6-4

CDR3nt: TGTGCCAGCAGCTTAGCGTTTGGCGCAGCGTCCTCCTACGAGCAGTACTTC
CDR3aa: CASSLAFGAASSYEQYF
j_gene: TRBJ2-7
d_gene: .
abundance: .
v_gene: TRBV11-1

CDR3nt: TGTGCCAGCAGGGGAAACAGGGAAGAATCCTACAATGAGCAGTTCTTC
CDR3aa: CASRGNREESYNEQFF
j_gene: TRBJ2-1
d_gene: .
abundance: .
v_gene: TRBV11-2

CDR3nt: TGCGCCAGCAGCCCCGGACTAGCGGGTGATGAGCAGTACTTC
CDR3aa: CASSPGLAGDEQYF
j_gene: TRBJ2-7
d_gene: TRBD2
abundance: .
v_gene: TRBV5-1

CDR3nt: TGTGCCAGCAGCGAGACTAGCGGGAGCTCCTACAATGAGCAGTTCTTC
CDR3aa: CASSETSGSSYNEQFF
j_gene: TRBJ2-1
d_gene: TRBD2
abundance: .
v_gene: TRBV9

CDR3nt: TGTGCCAGCTCACCCGAACCCCTAATACTAGAGACCCAGTACTTC
CDR3aa: CASSPEPLILETQYF
j_gene: TRBJ2-5
d_gene: .
abundance: .
v_gene: TRBV18

CDR3nt: TGTGCCAGCAGCCCTTTAGGGACAGGGGGCACTGAAGCTTTCTTT
CDR3aa: CASSPLGTGGTEAFF
j_gene: TRBJ1-1
d_gene: TRBD1
abundance: .
v_gene: TRBV27

CDR3nt: TGTGCCATCAGCCCGGGACAGGGACAGCCCCAGCATTTT
CDR3aa: CAISPGQGQPQHF
j_gene: TRBJ1-5
d_gene: TRBD1
abundance: .
v_gene: TRBV10-3

CDR3nt: TGTGCCAGCAGCCTCCGGGACAGGGGACGGGATGAGCAGTTCTTC
CDR3aa: CASSLRDRGRDEQFF
j_gene: TRBJ2-1
d_gene: TRBD1
abundance: .
v_gene: TRBV7-6

CDR3nt: TGTGCCAGCAGTCGACAGGCTACCGGGGAGCTGTTTTTT
CDR3aa: CASSRQATGELFF
j_gene: TRBJ2-2
d_gene: .
abundance: once
v_gene: TRBV6-5

CDR3nt: TGTGCCAGTAGTAGCCCCCGACTCGGGGGTAGCGGGAGATCAGTCGACGAGCAGTACTTC
CDR3aa: CASSSPRLGGSGRSVDEQYF
j_gene: TRBJ2-7
d_gene: TRBD2
abundance: .
v_gene: TRBV19

CDR3nt: TGCGCCAGCAGCTTGTCGTCACAGAACTCCTATGGCTACACCTTC
CDR3aa: CASSLSSQNSYGYTF
j_gene: TRBJ1-2
d_gene: .
abundance: .
v_gene: TRBV5-1

CDR3nt: TGTGCCAGCAGCAAAGGACAGGGGGCAGGATTGGAAGCTTTCTTT
CDR3aa: CASSKGQGAGLEAFF
j_gene: TRBJ1-1
d_gene: TRBD1
abundance: .
v_gene: TRBV9

CDR3nt: TGTGCCAGTAGTCCGGGGTACACTGAAGCTTTCTTT
CDR3aa: CASSPGYTEAFF
j_gene: TRBJ1-1
d_gene: .
abundance: once
v_gene: TRBV19

CDR3nt: TGTGCCACCCGGGACAGCCCCATGAACACTGAAGCTTTCTTT
CDR3aa: CATRDSPMNTEAFF
j_gene: TRBJ1-1
d_gene: TRBD1
abundance: .
v_gene: TRBV19

CDR3nt: TGTGCCAGCAGCTTAACAGGTGAAAAACTGTTTTTT
CDR3aa: CASSLTGEKLFF
j_gene: TRBJ1-4
d_gene: .
abundance: once
v_gene: TRBV7-9

CDR3nt: TGTGCCAGCAGCCGGACAGCCTACAATGAGCAGTTCTTC
CDR3aa: CASSRTAYNEQFF
j_gene: TRBJ2-1
d_gene: .
abundance: .
v_gene: TRBV6-5